This is a list of T cell receptor beta chains from one sample in a study of cytomegalovirus exposure and HLA in healthy donors. This table comes from immunoSEQ multiplex PCR, and its TCRdb copy is limited to in-frame clones, with some not included. This table has 57,000 or so clones, 70% appearing once. The sequenced sample was PBMCs. These receptors came from an older woman in good health and CMV-seropositive. CDR3s include the opening cysteine and the closing phenylalanine or tryptophan. Each record gives: V gene, D gene, J gene, clone size, CDR3 DNA, CDR3 protein. D genes are given only for firm matches. Some rows have no size entry. The others give once, few or many, or a class for an expanded clone.

v_call: TRBV27; d_call: -; j_call: TRBJ1-6; clone_size: -; cdr3_nt: TGTGCCAGCAGTTTTTCGAGGGATCTGGGTTCACCCCTCCACTTT; cdr3_aa: CASSFSRDLGSPLHF
v_call: TRBV10-2; d_call: -; j_call: TRBJ1-1; clone_size: few; cdr3_nt: TGCGCCAGCAGTGAGCAGACAGCCACTGAAGCTTTCTTT; cdr3_aa: CASSEQTATEAFF
v_call: TRBV7-6; d_call: TRBD2; j_call: TRBJ2-3; clone_size: -; cdr3_nt: TGTGCCAGCAGCTTAGCAGCGGGGGCCTTTACTTCCACAGATACGCAGTATTTT; cdr3_aa: CASSLAAGAFTSTDTQYF
v_call: TRBV11-2; d_call: TRBD1; j_call: TRBJ1-4; clone_size: -; cdr3_nt: TGTGCCAGCAGCTTAGGGGGACAGCCTCATAATGAAAAACTGTTTTTT; cdr3_aa: CASSLGGQPHNEKLFF
v_call: TRBV18; d_call: -; j_call: TRBJ1-2; clone_size: -; cdr3_nt: TGTGCCAGCTCACTTCTGAGAGATGGCTACACCTTC; cdr3_aa: CASSLLRDGYTF
v_call: TRBV9; d_call: -; j_call: TRBJ2-5; clone_size: -; cdr3_nt: TGTGCCAGCAGCTCCTTCGGGGGACAAGAGACCCAGTACTTC; cdr3_aa: CASSSFGGQETQYF
v_call: TRBV12-5; d_call: -; j_call: TRBJ2-1; clone_size: -; cdr3_nt: TGTGCTAGTGGTTTGCAGGATGGAGGTAATGAGCAGTTCTTC; cdr3_aa: CASGLQDGGNEQFF
v_call: TRBV4-1; d_call: TRBD1; j_call: TRBJ1-6; clone_size: -; cdr3_nt: TGCGCCAGCAGCCCCGGGACAGGCCAGTATCCCTATAATTCACCCCTCCACTTT; cdr3_aa: CASSPGTGQYPYNSPLHF
v_call: TRBV6-6; d_call: -; j_call: TRBJ2-3; clone_size: -; cdr3_nt: TGTGCCAGCACCTACCCAGGGGATAGGGATACGCAGTATTTT; cdr3_aa: CASTYPGDRDTQYF
v_call: TRBV7-2; d_call: -; j_call: TRBJ1-5; clone_size: -; cdr3_nt: TGTGCCAGCAGCTTAGCCTCAGGGGTTAGCAATCAGCCCCAGCATTTT; cdr3_aa: CASSLASGVSNQPQHF
v_call: TRBV5-1; d_call: TRBD2; j_call: TRBJ2-5; clone_size: -; cdr3_nt: TGCGCCAGCAGTTACGGACTAGCGGGGTTGGAGACCCAGTACTTC; cdr3_aa: CASSYGLAGLETQYF
v_call: TRBV27; d_call: -; j_call: TRBJ1-2; clone_size: -; cdr3_nt: TGTGCCAGCAGCGCCGCAGGGGACTATGGCTACACCTTC; cdr3_aa: CASSAAGDYGYTF
v_call: TRBV6-5; d_call: -; j_call: TRBJ1-2; clone_size: -; cdr3_nt: TGTGCCAGCAGTTACTTCAGGGCTGGTGGCTACACCTTC; cdr3_aa: CASSYFRAGGYTF
v_call: TRBV11-2; d_call: TRBD1; j_call: TRBJ1-4; clone_size: few; cdr3_nt: TGTGCCAGCAGCCGAACCTGGTGGTTTCGGGACAGGTCTAATGAAAAACTGTTTTTT; cdr3_aa: CASSRTWWFRDRSNEKLFF
v_call: TRBV19; d_call: TRBD1; j_call: TRBJ1-1; clone_size: few; cdr3_nt: TGTGCCAGTAGTGGAGGGACAGGGGGGATGAACACTGAAGCTTTCTTT; cdr3_aa: CASSGGTGGMNTEAFF
v_call: TRBV7-8; d_call: -; j_call: TRBJ1-5; clone_size: -; cdr3_nt: TGTGCCAGCAGCTCCGACACGGGGGGCAATCAGCCCCAGCATTTT; cdr3_aa: CASSSDTGGNQPQHF
v_call: TRBV5-6; d_call: TRBD1; j_call: TRBJ1-1; clone_size: -; cdr3_nt: TGTGCCAGCACCGACCCTCCGGGACAGGGGGTTACTGAAGCTTTCTTT; cdr3_aa: CASTDPPGQGVTEAFF
v_call: TRBV7-9; d_call: TRBD1; j_call: TRBJ1-2; clone_size: once; cdr3_nt: TGTGCCAGCAGCCCGGGACAGAATTTTGGCTACACCTTC; cdr3_aa: CASSPGQNFGYTF
v_call: TRBV11-2; d_call: TRBD1; j_call: TRBJ1-1; clone_size: -; cdr3_nt: TGTGCCAGCAGCTTAAGGTGGGGACAGGTGAACACTGAAGCTTTCTTT; cdr3_aa: CASSLRWGQVNTEAFF
v_call: TRBV5-5; d_call: -; j_call: TRBJ1-3; clone_size: -; cdr3_nt: TGTGCCAGCAGCTTGGCCGACAGGTTCTCTGGAAACACCATATATTTT; cdr3_aa: CASSLADRFSGNTIYF
v_call: TRBV7-3; d_call: -; j_call: TRBJ2-3; clone_size: few; cdr3_nt: TGTGCCAGCAGCTCCACTCCAGGGTGGACAGATACGCAGTATTTT; cdr3_aa: CASSSTPGWTDTQYF
v_call: TRBV11-2; d_call: -; j_call: TRBJ1-1; clone_size: -; cdr3_nt: TGTGCCAGCAGCTTAGGGGGGGTGAGCGGCACTGAAGCTTTCTTT; cdr3_aa: CASSLGGVSGTEAFF
v_call: TRBV19; d_call: -; j_call: TRBJ1-1; clone_size: -; cdr3_nt: TGTGCCAGTAGTACCCCCGGACAGATCATGAACACTGAAGCTTTCTTT; cdr3_aa: CASSTPGQIMNTEAFF
v_call: TRBV6-1; d_call: -; j_call: TRBJ1-6; clone_size: -; cdr3_nt: TGTGCCAGCAGTCTGGAGGGGAATTCACCCCTCCACTTT; cdr3_aa: CASSLEGNSPLHF
v_call: TRBV14; d_call: -; j_call: TRBJ2-3; clone_size: -; cdr3_nt: TGTGCCAGCAGCCAGGAGTGGAGCACAGATACGCAGTATTTT; cdr3_aa: CASSQEWSTDTQYF
v_call: TRBV27; d_call: TRBD1; j_call: TRBJ1-1; clone_size: -; cdr3_nt: TGTGCCAGCAGTTTCGACAGGGTAGGTAAGGAAGCTTTCTTT; cdr3_aa: CASSFDRVGKEAFF
v_call: TRBV2; d_call: -; j_call: TRBJ1-4; clone_size: -; cdr3_nt: TGTGCCAGCAGTGGGGGGACACTCCGAAGGGATGAAAAACTGTTTTTT; cdr3_aa: CASSGGTLRRDEKLFF
v_call: TRBV5-1; d_call: TRBD1; j_call: TRBJ1-1; clone_size: -; cdr3_nt: TGCGCCAGCAGCTTACAGGGGGCGGGCACTGAAGCTTTCTTT; cdr3_aa: CASSLQGAGTEAFF
v_call: TRBV11-2; d_call: -; j_call: TRBJ1-2; clone_size: -; cdr3_nt: TGTGCCAGCAGCTCCCGGGGGGGGGAAGGCTACACCTTC; cdr3_aa: CASSSRGGEGYTF
v_call: TRBV6-1; d_call: -; j_call: TRBJ1-1; clone_size: few; cdr3_nt: TGTGCCAGCAGTGAAACCAGGAACACTGAAGCTTTCTTT; cdr3_aa: CASSETRNTEAFF
v_call: TRBV7-9; d_call: TRBD2; j_call: TRBJ2-1; clone_size: -; cdr3_nt: TGTGCCAGCAGCTTAGGTCTAGCGGGGGAGGTTCAGTTCTTC; cdr3_aa: CASSLGLAGEVQFF
v_call: TRBV5-5; d_call: -; j_call: TRBJ2-7; clone_size: -; cdr3_nt: TGTGCCAGCACCCTGGGGGGGGCCCTAGGCGAGCAGTACTTC; cdr3_aa: CASTLGGALGEQYF
v_call: TRBV5-1; d_call: TRBD1; j_call: TRBJ1-1; clone_size: -; cdr3_nt: TGCGCCAGCACCCTTGGGGACAGTTTGAACACTGAAGCTTTCTTT; cdr3_aa: CASTLGDSLNTEAFF
v_call: TRBV6-1; d_call: TRBD1; j_call: TRBJ2-7; clone_size: once; cdr3_nt: TGTGCCAGCAGTGAAGCTTTTGACAGGGGGCTGTACGAGCAGTACTTC; cdr3_aa: CASSEAFDRGLYEQYF
v_call: TRBV11-2; d_call: TRBD1; j_call: TRBJ2-7; clone_size: -; cdr3_nt: TGTGCCAGCAACCACCGGGCAGGGGGCCTTTACGAGCAGTACTTC; cdr3_aa: CASNHRAGGLYEQYF
v_call: TRBV29-1; d_call: -; j_call: TRBJ1-1; clone_size: -; cdr3_nt: TGCAGCGTTCGCAGGGACACTGAAGCTTTCTTT; cdr3_aa: CSVRRDTEAFF
v_call: TRBV2; d_call: TRBD1; j_call: TRBJ2-7; clone_size: -; cdr3_nt: TGTGCCAGCAAGAGGGACAGCTCCTACGAGCAGTACTTC; cdr3_aa: CASKRDSSYEQYF
v_call: TRBV5-1; d_call: -; j_call: TRBJ2-3; clone_size: -; cdr3_nt: TGCGCCAGCGCATCAGGGGGGAGCACAGATACGCAGTATTTT; cdr3_aa: CASASGGSTDTQYF
v_call: TRBV19; d_call: -; j_call: TRBJ1-1; clone_size: -; cdr3_nt: TGTGCCTCTTTACGAGGGGGGGGCAACACTGAAGCTTTCTTT; cdr3_aa: CASLRGGGNTEAFF
v_call: TRBV6-1; d_call: -; j_call: TRBJ2-7; clone_size: -; cdr3_nt: TGTGCCAGCAGCGCCGGGACTCAGATCTACGAGCAGTACTTC; cdr3_aa: CASSAGTQIYEQYF
v_call: TRBV25-1; d_call: -; j_call: TRBJ2-2; clone_size: few; cdr3_nt: TGTGCCAGCAGTGACAGGGTTGGCACCGGGGAGCTGTTTTTT; cdr3_aa: CASSDRVGTGELFF
v_call: TRBV6-6; d_call: TRBD1; j_call: TRBJ1-2; clone_size: -; cdr3_nt: TGTGCCAGCAGCCCTGACAGGGTAATTGGCTACACCTTC; cdr3_aa: CASSPDRVIGYTF
v_call: TRBV30; d_call: -; j_call: TRBJ1-1; clone_size: -; cdr3_nt: TGTGCCTGGAGGAGCGAGACTGAAGCTTTCTTT; cdr3_aa: CAWRSETEAFF
v_call: TRBV15; d_call: TRBD2; j_call: TRBJ2-3; clone_size: -; cdr3_nt: TGTGCCACCAGCAGAGCGGGGGGGGTAGGGTTTGCGACGCAGTATTTT; cdr3_aa: CATSRAGGVGFATQYF
v_call: TRBV11-2; d_call: TRBD1; j_call: TRBJ2-5; clone_size: -; cdr3_nt: TGTGCCAGCAGCTTTCAGACAGGGCAGGGCCAAGAGACCCAGTACTTC; cdr3_aa: CASSFQTGQGQETQYF
v_call: TRBV5-1; d_call: -; j_call: TRBJ1-6; clone_size: -; cdr3_nt: TGCGCCAGCAGCCGCGCGGGGGGTTTCGATAATTCACCCCTCCACTTT; cdr3_aa: CASSRAGGFDNSPLHF